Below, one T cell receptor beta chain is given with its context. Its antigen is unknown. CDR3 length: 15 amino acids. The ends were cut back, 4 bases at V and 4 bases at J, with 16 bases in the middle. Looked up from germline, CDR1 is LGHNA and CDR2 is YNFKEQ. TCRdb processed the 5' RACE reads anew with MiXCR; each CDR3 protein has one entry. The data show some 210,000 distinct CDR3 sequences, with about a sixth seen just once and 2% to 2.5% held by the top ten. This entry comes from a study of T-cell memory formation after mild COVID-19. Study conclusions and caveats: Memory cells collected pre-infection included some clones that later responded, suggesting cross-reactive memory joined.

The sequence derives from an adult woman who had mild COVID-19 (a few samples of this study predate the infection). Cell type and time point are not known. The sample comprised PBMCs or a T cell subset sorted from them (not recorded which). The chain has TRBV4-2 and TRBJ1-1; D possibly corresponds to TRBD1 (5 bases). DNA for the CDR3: TGTGCCAGCAGCCGCTTCGGAGGGGTGGGCACTGAAGCTTTCTTT. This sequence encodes CASSRFGGVGTEAFF.